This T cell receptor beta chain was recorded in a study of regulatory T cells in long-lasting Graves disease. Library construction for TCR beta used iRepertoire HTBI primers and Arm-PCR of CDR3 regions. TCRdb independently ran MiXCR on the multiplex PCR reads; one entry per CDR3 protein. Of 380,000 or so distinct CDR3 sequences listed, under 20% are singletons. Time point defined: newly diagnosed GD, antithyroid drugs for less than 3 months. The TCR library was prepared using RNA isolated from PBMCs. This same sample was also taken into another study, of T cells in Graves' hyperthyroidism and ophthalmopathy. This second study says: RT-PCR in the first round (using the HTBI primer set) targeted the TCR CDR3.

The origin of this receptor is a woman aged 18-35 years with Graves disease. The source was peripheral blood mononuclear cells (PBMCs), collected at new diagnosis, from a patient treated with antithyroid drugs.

Written as DNA, the CDR3 is TGTGCCAGCAGCAGCTCCGGAGGGGGCGAGGGAGATACGCAGTATTTT. Encoded protein: CASSSSGGGEGDTQYF. The V call is TRBV6-4, the J call TRBJ2-3, with D possibly matching TRBD1 (7 bases). Per the germline V gene, CDR1 is MRHNA and CDR2 is SNTAGT. V was pared by 6 bases and J by 5 bases, with 21 bases between. The CDR3 consists of 16 residues.